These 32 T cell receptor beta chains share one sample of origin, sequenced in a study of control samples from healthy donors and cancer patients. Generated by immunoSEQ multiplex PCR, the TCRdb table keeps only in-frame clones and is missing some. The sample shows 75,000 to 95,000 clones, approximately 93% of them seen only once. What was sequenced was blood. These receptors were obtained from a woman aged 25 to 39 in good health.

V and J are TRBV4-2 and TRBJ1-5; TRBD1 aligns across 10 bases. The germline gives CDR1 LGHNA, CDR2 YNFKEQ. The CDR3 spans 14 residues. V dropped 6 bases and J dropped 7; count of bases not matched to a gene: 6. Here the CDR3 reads CASSPTGGGQPQHF. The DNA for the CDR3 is TGTGCCAGCAGTCCGACAGGGGGCGGACAGCCCCAGCATTTT.

The CDR3 DNA is TGTGCCAGCAGTTTCTCCGGAATGAGCACGTGGCAGCCCCAGCATTTT. This translates into CASSFSGMSTWQPQHF. The chain carries TRBV27 and TRBJ1-5, with D unclear. The CDR3 length is 16 residues. Germline V gene data show CDR1 as MNHEY and CDR2 as SMNVEV (reference sequence). Deletions cut 3 bases from V and 7 bases from J, with 19 bases between.

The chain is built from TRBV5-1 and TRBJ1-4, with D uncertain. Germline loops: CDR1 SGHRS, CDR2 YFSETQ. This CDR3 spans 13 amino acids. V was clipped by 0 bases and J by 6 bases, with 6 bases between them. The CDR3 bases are TGCGCCAGCAGCTTGGACGGGGATGAAAAACTGTTTTTT. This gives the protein CASSLDGDEKLFF.

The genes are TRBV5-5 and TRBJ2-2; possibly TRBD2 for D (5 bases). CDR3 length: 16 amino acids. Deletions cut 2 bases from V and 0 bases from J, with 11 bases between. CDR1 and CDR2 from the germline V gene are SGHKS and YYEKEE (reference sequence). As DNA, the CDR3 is TGTGCCAGCAGCTTTCCTCCCGGGGCGAACACCGGGGAGCTGTTTTTT. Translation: CASSFPPGANTGELFF.

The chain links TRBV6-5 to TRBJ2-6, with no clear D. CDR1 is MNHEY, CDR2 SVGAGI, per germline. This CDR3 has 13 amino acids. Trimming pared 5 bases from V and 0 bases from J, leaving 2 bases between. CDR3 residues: CASSRSGANVLTF. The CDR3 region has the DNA TGTGCCAGCAGTCGCTCTGGGGCCAACGTCCTGACTTTC.

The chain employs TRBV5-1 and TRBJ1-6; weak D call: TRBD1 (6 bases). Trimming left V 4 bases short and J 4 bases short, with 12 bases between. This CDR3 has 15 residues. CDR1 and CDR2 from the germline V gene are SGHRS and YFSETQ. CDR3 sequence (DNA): TGCGCCAGCAGCGAATCCGGGACATATAATTCACCCCTCCACTTT. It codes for CASSESGTYNSPLHF.

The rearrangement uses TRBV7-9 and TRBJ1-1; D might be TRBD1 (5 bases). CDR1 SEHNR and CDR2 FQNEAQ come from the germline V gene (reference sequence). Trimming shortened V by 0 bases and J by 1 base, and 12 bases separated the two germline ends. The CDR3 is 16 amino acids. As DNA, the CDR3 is TGTGCCAGCAGCTTAGCAGGGGCTATTTGGAACACTGAAGCTTTCTTT. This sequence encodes CASSLAGAIWNTEAFF.

This CDR3 reads CASSLVGPLSNQPQHF. CDR3 sequence (DNA): TGTGCCAGCAGCTTGGTGGGACCATTGAGCAATCAGCCCCAGCATTTT. The chain couples TRBV7-8 to TRBJ1-5; TRBD1 is a possible D gene (5 bases). V dropped 3 bases and J dropped 1 base, with 13 bases sitting between them. CDR3 size: 16 residues. Germline CDR1 and CDR2: SGHVS and FQNEAQ.

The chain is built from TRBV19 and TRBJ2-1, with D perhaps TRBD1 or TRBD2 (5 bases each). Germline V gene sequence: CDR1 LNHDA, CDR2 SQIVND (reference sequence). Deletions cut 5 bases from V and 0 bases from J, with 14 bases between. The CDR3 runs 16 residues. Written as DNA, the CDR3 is TGTGCCAGTAGTGTCCGGGACCCCAGCTCCTACAATGAGCAGTTCTTC. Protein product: CASSVRDPSSYNEQFF.

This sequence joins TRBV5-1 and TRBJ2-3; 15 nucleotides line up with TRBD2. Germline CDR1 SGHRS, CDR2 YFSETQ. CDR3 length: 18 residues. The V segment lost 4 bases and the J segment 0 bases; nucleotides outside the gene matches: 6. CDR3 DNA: TGCGCCAGCAGCCGTGGACTAGCGGGAGGGAGGAGCACAGATACGCAGTATTTT. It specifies CASSRGLAGGRSTDTQYF.

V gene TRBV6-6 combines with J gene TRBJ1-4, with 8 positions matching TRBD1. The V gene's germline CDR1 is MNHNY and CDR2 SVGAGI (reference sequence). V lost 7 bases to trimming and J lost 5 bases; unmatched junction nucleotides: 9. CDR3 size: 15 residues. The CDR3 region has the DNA TGTGCCAGCATCCAACCGGGACAGGAAAATGAAAAACTGTTTTTT. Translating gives CASIQPGQENEKLFF.

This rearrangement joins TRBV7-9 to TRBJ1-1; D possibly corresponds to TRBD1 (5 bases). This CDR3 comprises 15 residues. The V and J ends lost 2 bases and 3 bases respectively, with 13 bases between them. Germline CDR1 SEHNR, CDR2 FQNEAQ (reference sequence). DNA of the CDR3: TGTGCCAGCAGCTTATTGGGGCGTGTAGACACTGAAGCTTTCTTT. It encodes CASSLLGRVDTEAFF.

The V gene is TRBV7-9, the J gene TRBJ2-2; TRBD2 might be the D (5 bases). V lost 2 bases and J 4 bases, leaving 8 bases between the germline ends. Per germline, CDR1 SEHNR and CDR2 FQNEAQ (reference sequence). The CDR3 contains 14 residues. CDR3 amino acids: CASSLSSATGELFF. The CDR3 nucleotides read TGTGCCAGCAGCTTAAGTAGCGCCACCGGGGAGCTGTTTTTT.

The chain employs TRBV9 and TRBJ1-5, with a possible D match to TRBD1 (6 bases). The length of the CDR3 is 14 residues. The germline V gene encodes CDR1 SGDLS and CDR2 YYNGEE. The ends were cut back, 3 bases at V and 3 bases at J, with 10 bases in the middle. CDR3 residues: CASSGGGANQPQHF. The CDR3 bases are TGTGCCAGCAGCGGAGGGGGTGCCAATCAGCCCCAGCATTTT.

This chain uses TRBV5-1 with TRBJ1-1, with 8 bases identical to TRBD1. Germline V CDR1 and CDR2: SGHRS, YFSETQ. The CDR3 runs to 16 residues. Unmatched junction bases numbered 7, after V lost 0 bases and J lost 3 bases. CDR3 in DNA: TGCGCCAGCAGCTTGGTTGAAGCACAGGGGGACACTGAAGCTTTCTTT. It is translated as CASSLVEAQGDTEAFF.

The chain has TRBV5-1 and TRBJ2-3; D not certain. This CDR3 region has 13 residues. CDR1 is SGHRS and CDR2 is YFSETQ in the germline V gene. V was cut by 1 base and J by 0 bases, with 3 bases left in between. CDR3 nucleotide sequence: TGCGCCAGCAGCTTGAGCAGCACAGATACGCAGTATTTT. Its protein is CASSLSSTDTQYF.

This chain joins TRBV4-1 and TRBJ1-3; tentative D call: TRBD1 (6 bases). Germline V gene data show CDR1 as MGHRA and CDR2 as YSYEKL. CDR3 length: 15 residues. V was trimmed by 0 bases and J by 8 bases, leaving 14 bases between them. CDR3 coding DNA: TGCGCCAGCAGCCAAGAACGGGGGCCGGGGGACACCATATATTTT. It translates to CASSQERGPGDTIYF.

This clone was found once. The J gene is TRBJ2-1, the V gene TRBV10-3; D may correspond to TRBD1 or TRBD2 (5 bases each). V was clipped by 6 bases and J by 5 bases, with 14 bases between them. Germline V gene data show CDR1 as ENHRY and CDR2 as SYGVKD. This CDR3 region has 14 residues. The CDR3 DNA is TGTGCCATCAGCGAAGGGACCGTCAACAATGAGCAGTTCTTC. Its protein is CAISEGTVNNEQFF.

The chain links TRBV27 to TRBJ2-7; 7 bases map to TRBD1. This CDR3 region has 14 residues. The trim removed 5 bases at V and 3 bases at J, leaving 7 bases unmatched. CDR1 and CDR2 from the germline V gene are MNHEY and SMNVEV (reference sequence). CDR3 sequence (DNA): TGTGCCAGCAGTCCCTGGACAGGTGACTACGAGCAGTACTTC. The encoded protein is CASSPWTGDYEQYF.

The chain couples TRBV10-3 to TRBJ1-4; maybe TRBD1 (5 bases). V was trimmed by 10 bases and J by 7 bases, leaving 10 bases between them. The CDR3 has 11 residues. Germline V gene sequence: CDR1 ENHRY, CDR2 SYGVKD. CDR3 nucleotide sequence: TGTGCCACCGGGGGGGGTGAAAAACTGTTTTTT. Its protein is CATGGGEKLFF.

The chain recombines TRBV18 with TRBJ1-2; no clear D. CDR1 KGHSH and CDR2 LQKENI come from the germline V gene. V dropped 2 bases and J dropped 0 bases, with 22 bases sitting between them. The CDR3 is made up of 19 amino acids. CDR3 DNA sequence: TGTGCCAGCTCACCAACCACGGTCCAGGAGGCCCACTCTAACTATGGCTACACCTTC. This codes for CASSPTTVQEAHSNYGYTF.

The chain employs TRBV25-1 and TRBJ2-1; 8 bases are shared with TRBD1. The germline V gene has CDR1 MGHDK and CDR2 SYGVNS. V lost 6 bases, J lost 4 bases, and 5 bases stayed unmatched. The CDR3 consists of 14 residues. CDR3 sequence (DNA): TGTGCCAGCAGGAGGACAGGGAAGTACAATGAGCAGTTCTTC. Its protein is CASRRTGKYNEQFF.

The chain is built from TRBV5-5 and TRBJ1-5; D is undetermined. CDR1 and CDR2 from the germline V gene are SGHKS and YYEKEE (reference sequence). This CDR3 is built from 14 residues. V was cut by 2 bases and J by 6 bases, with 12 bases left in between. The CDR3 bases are TGTGCCAGCAGCTTTGGGGTTGTGGGTCAGCCCCAGCATTTT. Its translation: CASSFGVVGQPQHF.

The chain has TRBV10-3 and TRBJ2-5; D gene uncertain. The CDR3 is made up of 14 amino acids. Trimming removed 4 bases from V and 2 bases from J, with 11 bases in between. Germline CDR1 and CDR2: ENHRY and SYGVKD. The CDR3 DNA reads TGTGCCATCAGTGTATCGGCCAATCAAGAGACCCAGTACTTC. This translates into CAISVSANQETQYF.

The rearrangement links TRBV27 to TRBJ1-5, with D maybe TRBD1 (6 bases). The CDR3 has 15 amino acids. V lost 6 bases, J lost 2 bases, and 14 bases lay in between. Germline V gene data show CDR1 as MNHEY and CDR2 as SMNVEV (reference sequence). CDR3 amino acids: CASSSISGGNQPQHF. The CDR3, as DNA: TGTGCCAGCAGCTCCATTTCAGGGGGCAATCAGCCCCAGCATTTT.

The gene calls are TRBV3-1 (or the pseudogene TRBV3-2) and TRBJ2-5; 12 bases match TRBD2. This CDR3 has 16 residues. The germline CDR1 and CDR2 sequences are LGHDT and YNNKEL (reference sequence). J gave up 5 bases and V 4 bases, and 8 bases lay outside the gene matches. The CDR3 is CASSPPPLAGGETQYF. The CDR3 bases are TGTGCCAGCAGCCCTCCCCCCCTAGCGGGAGGGGAGACCCAGTACTTC.

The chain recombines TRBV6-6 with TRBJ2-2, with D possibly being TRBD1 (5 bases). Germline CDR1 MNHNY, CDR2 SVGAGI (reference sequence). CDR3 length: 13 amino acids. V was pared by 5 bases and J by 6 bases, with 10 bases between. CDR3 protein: CASSGPGPGELFF. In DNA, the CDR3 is TGTGCCAGCAGTGGACCAGGGCCCGGGGAGCTGTTTTTT.

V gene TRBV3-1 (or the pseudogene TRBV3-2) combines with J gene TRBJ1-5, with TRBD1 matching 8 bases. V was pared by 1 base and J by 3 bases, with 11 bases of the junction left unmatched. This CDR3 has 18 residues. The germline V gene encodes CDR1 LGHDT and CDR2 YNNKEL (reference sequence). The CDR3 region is CASSQGSVTGVSNQPQHF. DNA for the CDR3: TGTGCCAGCAGCCAAGGGTCCGTGACAGGGGTTTCCAATCAGCCCCAGCATTTT.

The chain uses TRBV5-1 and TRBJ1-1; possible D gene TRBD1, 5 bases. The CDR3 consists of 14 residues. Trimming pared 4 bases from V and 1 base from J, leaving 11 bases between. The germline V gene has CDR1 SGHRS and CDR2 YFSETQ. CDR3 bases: TGCGCCAGCAGCCCGGGGCAGGGGAACACTGAAGCTTTCTTT. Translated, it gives CASSPGQGNTEAFF.

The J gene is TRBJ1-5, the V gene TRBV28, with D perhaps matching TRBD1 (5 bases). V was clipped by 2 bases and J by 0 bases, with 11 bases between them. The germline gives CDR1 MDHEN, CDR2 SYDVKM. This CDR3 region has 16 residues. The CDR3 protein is CASSLGAGYSNQPQHF. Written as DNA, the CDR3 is TGTGCCAGCAGTTTAGGGGCGGGATATAGCAATCAGCCCCAGCATTTT. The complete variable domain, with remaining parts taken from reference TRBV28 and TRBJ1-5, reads DVKVTQSSRYLVKRTGEKVFLECVQDMDHENMFWYRQDPGLGLRLIYFSYDVKMKEKGDIPEGYSVSREKKERFSLILESASTNQTSMYLCASSLGAGYSNQPQHFGDGTRLSIL.

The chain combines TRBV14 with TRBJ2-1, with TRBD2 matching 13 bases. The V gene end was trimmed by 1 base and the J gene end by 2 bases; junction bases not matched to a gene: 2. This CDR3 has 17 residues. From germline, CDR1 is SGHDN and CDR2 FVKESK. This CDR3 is CASSQGGLAGAYNEQFF. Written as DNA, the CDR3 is TGTGCCAGCAGCCAAGGCGGACTAGCGGGAGCCTACAATGAGCAGTTCTTC. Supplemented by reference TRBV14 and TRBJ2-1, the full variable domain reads EAGVTQFPSHSVIEKGQTVTLRCDPISGHDNLYWYRRVMGKEIKFLLHFVKESKQDESGMPNNRFLAERTGGTYSTLKVQPAELEDSGVYFCASSQGGLAGAYNEQFFGPGTRLTVL.

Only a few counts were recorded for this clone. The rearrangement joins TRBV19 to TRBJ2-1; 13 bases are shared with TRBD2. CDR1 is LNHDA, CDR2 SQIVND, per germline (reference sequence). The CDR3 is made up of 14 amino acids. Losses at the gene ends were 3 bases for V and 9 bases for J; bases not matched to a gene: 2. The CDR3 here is CASSIGTSGTEQFF. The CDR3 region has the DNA TGTGCCAGTAGTATCGGGACTAGCGGGACTGAGCAGTTCTTC. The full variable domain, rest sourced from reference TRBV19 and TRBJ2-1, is DGGITQSPKYLFRKEGQNVTLSCEQNLNHDAMYWYRQDPGQGLRLIYYSQIVNDFQKGDIAEGYSVSREKKESFPLTVTSAQKNPTAFYLCASSIGTSGTEQFFGPGTRLTVL.